A selection of T cell receptor beta chains follows, all from one sample in a study of blood T cell repertoires in COVID-19. Method: immunoSEQ multiplex PCR; TCRdb's copy keeps in-frame clones and lacks some. The table lists around 37,000 clones, around four fifths of them singletons. Sequencing was done on a sample of peripheral blood. The receptors originated from a man in his sixties with COVID-19, enrolled during active disease. Each CDR3 is given with its conserved first and last residue. A D gene is named only where the DNA matches it firmly. Only part of the rows carry a size: once, few, many, or a class if the clone is expanded.

abundance: NA; d_gene: NA; v_gene: TRBV5-4; j_gene: TRBJ1-6; CDR3aa: CASSSPGVNSPLHF; CDR3nt: TGTGCCAGCAGCTCCCCGGGGGTTAATTCACCCCTCCACTTT
abundance: NA; d_gene: NA; v_gene: TRBV27; j_gene: TRBJ1-2; CDR3aa: CASSLSDSYGYTF; CDR3nt: TGTGCCAGCAGTTTATCAGACAGCTATGGCTACACCTTC
abundance: NA; d_gene: TRBD1; v_gene: TRBV9; j_gene: TRBJ2-7; CDR3aa: CASSFRQGSSYEQYF; CDR3nt: TGTGCCAGCAGCTTTCGACAGGGTAGCTCCTACGAGCAGTACTTC
abundance: NA; d_gene: NA; v_gene: TRBV11-3; j_gene: TRBJ2-4; CDR3aa: CASSLEAENIQYF; CDR3nt: TGTGCCAGCAGCTTAGAGGCCGAAAACATTCAGTACTTC
abundance: NA; d_gene: NA; v_gene: TRBV7-2; j_gene: TRBJ1-3; CDR3aa: CASSLTGQGYGNTIYF; CDR3nt: TGTGCCAGCAGCTTAACAGGTCAGGGGTATGGAAACACCATATATTTT
abundance: NA; d_gene: TRBD1; v_gene: TRBV3-1/TRBV3-2; j_gene: TRBJ2-7; CDR3aa: CASSYSGQGGFYEQYF; CDR3nt: TGTGCCAGCAGCTACTCAGGACAGGGCGGTTTCTACGAGCAGTACTTC
abundance: NA; d_gene: TRBD1; v_gene: TRBV2; j_gene: TRBJ1-4; CDR3aa: CASRGTEDNEKLFF; CDR3nt: TGTGCCAGCAGGGGGACAGAAGATAATGAAAAACTGTTTTTT
abundance: NA; d_gene: NA; v_gene: TRBV3-1/TRBV3-2; j_gene: TRBJ2-5; CDR3aa: CASSLVGDQYF; CDR3nt: TGTGCCAGCAGCCTAGTCGGGGACCAGTACTTC
abundance: NA; d_gene: TRBD2; v_gene: TRBV2; j_gene: TRBJ2-5; CDR3aa: CASSPSGRAQETQYF; CDR3nt: TGTGCCAGCAGCCCCAGCGGGAGGGCCCAAGAGACCCAGTACTTC
abundance: NA; d_gene: NA; v_gene: TRBV5-1; j_gene: TRBJ1-1; CDR3aa: CASSSQGPHTEAFF; CDR3nt: TGCGCCAGCAGCTCCCAGGGCCCTCACACTGAAGCTTTCTTT
abundance: NA; d_gene: TRBD1; v_gene: TRBV6-6; j_gene: TRBJ2-5; CDR3aa: CASSPGTVAASQETQYF; CDR3nt: TGTGCCAGCAGTCCCGGGACAGTAGCCGCGTCCCAAGAGACCCAGTACTTC
abundance: NA; d_gene: NA; v_gene: TRBV28; j_gene: TRBJ2-3; CDR3aa: CASRGHVGKQSTDTQYF; CDR3nt: TGTGCCAGCAGGGGACATGTCGGAAAACAAAGCACAGATACGCAGTATTTT
abundance: NA; d_gene: NA; v_gene: TRBV4-2; j_gene: TRBJ1-1; CDR3aa: CASSQGLYTEAFF; CDR3nt: TGTGCCAGCAGCCAAGGGCTGTACACTGAAGCTTTCTTT
abundance: NA; d_gene: TRBD1; v_gene: TRBV29-1; j_gene: TRBJ1-1; CDR3aa: CSVTPGQGRAFF; CDR3nt: TGCAGCGTGACTCCGGGACAGGGAAGAGCTTTCTTT
abundance: NA; d_gene: TRBD1; v_gene: TRBV19; j_gene: TRBJ1-2; CDR3aa: CASSMDRGGYGYTF; CDR3nt: TGTGCCAGTAGTATGGACAGGGGCGGCTATGGCTACACCTTC
abundance: NA; d_gene: NA; v_gene: TRBV7-2; j_gene: TRBJ2-3; CDR3aa: CASSPGPKSDTQYF; CDR3nt: TGTGCCAGCAGCCCAGGTCCCAAATCGGATACGCAGTATTTT
abundance: NA; d_gene: TRBD1; v_gene: TRBV12-5; j_gene: TRBJ2-2; CDR3aa: CASGPGDSIRTGELFF; CDR3nt: TGTGCTAGTGGTCCAGGGGACAGCATTAGGACCGGGGAGCTGTTTTTT
abundance: few; d_gene: NA; v_gene: TRBV4-1; j_gene: TRBJ1-1; CDR3aa: CASSPTGVRPEAFF; CDR3nt: TGCGCCAGCAGCCCGACAGGAGTGAGGCCTGAAGCTTTCTTT
abundance: NA; d_gene: NA; v_gene: TRBV5-5; j_gene: TRBJ1-2; CDR3aa: CASSLGGNYGYTF; CDR3nt: TGTGCCAGCAGCTTAGGAGGGAACTATGGCTACACCTTC
abundance: NA; d_gene: TRBD1; v_gene: TRBV27; j_gene: TRBJ1-5; CDR3aa: CASSLFFGRTGGNQPQHF; CDR3nt: TGTGCCAGCAGTTTATTCTTTGGGAGGACAGGGGGCAATCAGCCCCAGCATTTT
abundance: NA; d_gene: TRBD1; v_gene: TRBV19; j_gene: TRBJ2-2; CDR3aa: CASSTGTGVIGAGELFF; CDR3nt: TGTGCCAGTAGTACCGGGACAGGGGTAATCGGAGCCGGGGAGCTGTTTTTT
abundance: once; d_gene: NA; v_gene: TRBV5-6; j_gene: TRBJ2-7; CDR3aa: CASRRRGGSYEQYF; CDR3nt: TGTGCCAGCAGGAGAAGGGGAGGCTCCTACGAGCAGTACTTC
abundance: NA; d_gene: NA; v_gene: TRBV13; j_gene: TRBJ2-3; CDR3aa: CASSALTQRSTDTQYF; CDR3nt: TGTGCCAGCAGCGCCCTTACCCAGCGGAGCACAGATACGCAGTATTTT
abundance: NA; d_gene: NA; v_gene: TRBV27; j_gene: TRBJ2-2; CDR3aa: CASSPLVASTGELFF; CDR3nt: TGTGCCAGCAGTCCCCTCGTGGCCAGTACCGGGGAGCTGTTTTTT
abundance: NA; d_gene: NA; v_gene: TRBV29-1; j_gene: TRBJ2-1; CDR3aa: CSVEGHHRVSYNEQFF; CDR3nt: TGCAGCGTTGAAGGACACCACCGTGTCTCCTACAATGAGCAGTTCTTC
abundance: NA; d_gene: NA; v_gene: TRBV5-1; j_gene: TRBJ2-7; CDR3aa: CASSREPYEQYF; CDR3nt: TGCGCCAGCTCTAGGGAGCCGTACGAGCAGTACTTC
abundance: few; d_gene: NA; v_gene: TRBV18; j_gene: TRBJ1-4; CDR3aa: CASSARDTLRGNEKLFF; CDR3nt: TGTGCCAGCTCAGCTCGGGACACCCTTCGGGGTAATGAAAAACTGTTTTTT
abundance: NA; d_gene: TRBD2; v_gene: TRBV27; j_gene: TRBJ2-7; CDR3aa: CASSSAGYEQYF; CDR3nt: TGTGCCAGCAGTTCAGCGGGGTACGAGCAGTACTTC
abundance: once; d_gene: NA; v_gene: TRBV6-2/TRBV6-3; j_gene: TRBJ1-4; CDR3aa: CASSYAASGQPNEKLFF; CDR3nt: TGTGCCAGCAGTTACGCCGCTAGCGGACAGCCTAATGAAAAACTGTTTTTT
abundance: NA; d_gene: NA; v_gene: TRBV19; j_gene: TRBJ1-5; CDR3aa: CASSLDRGRYQPQHF; CDR3nt: TGTGCCAGTAGTTTAGATAGGGGGAGATATCAGCCCCAGCATTTT
abundance: NA; d_gene: NA; v_gene: TRBV30; j_gene: TRBJ1-4; CDR3aa: CAWSVLPGVSEKLFF; CDR3nt: TGTGCCTGGAGTGTACTGCCAGGGGTATCTGAAAAACTGTTTTTT
abundance: NA; d_gene: TRBD2; v_gene: TRBV9; j_gene: TRBJ2-7; CDR3aa: CASGGEEQYF; CDR3nt: TGTGCCAGTGGGGGGGAGGAGCAGTACTTC
abundance: NA; d_gene: TRBD1; v_gene: TRBV12-5; j_gene: TRBJ1-3; CDR3aa: CASGQQGSGNTIYF; CDR3nt: TGTGCTAGTGGTCAACAGGGGTCTGGAAACACCATATATTTT
abundance: NA; d_gene: TRBD1; v_gene: TRBV7-8; j_gene: TRBJ1-5; CDR3aa: CASSYRPGTGGQPQHF; CDR3nt: TGTGCCAGCAGCTATCGACCCGGGACAGGGGGTCAGCCCCAGCATTTT
abundance: NA; d_gene: NA; v_gene: TRBV27; j_gene: TRBJ1-1; CDR3aa: CASSSLFKNTEAFF; CDR3nt: TGTGCCAGCAGTTCCCTATTCAAAAACACTGAAGCTTTCTTT
abundance: few; d_gene: NA; v_gene: TRBV3-1/TRBV3-2; j_gene: TRBJ2-7; CDR3aa: CASSGLSSYEQYF; CDR3nt: TGTGCCAGCAGCGGGCTATCCTCCTACGAGCAGTACTTC
abundance: few; d_gene: TRBD2; v_gene: TRBV24-1; j_gene: TRBJ2-1; CDR3aa: CATSDPSPGLASYNEQFF; CDR3nt: TGTGCCACCAGTGATCCCTCCCCGGGACTAGCGTCCTACAATGAGCAGTTCTTC
abundance: NA; d_gene: TRBD1; v_gene: TRBV7-2; j_gene: TRBJ2-3; CDR3aa: CASSTGADTQYF; CDR3nt: TGTGCCAGCAGCACAGGGGCAGATACGCAGTATTTT
abundance: NA; d_gene: TRBD2; v_gene: TRBV7-9; j_gene: TRBJ2-3; CDR3aa: CASSPSGGTDTQYF; CDR3nt: TGTGCCAGCAGCCCAAGCGGGGGGACAGATACGCAGTATTTT
abundance: NA; d_gene: NA; v_gene: TRBV19; j_gene: TRBJ1-2; CDR3aa: CAERQESYGYTF; CDR3nt: TGTGCCGAGCGGCAGGAGAGCTATGGCTACACCTTC
abundance: NA; d_gene: TRBD1; v_gene: TRBV27; j_gene: TRBJ1-1; CDR3aa: CASRSGQGASEAFF; CDR3nt: TGTGCCAGCAGGTCGGGACAGGGGGCTTCTGAAGCTTTCTTT
abundance: few; d_gene: TRBD1; v_gene: TRBV2; j_gene: TRBJ1-5; CDR3aa: CASSGTGGNQPQHF; CDR3nt: TGTGCCAGCAGTGGGACAGGGGGAAATCAGCCCCAGCATTTT
abundance: NA; d_gene: NA; v_gene: TRBV15; j_gene: TRBJ1-5; CDR3aa: CATSGLGAGNQPQHF; CDR3nt: TGTGCCACCAGCGGGCTAGGGGCAGGAAATCAGCCCCAGCATTTT
abundance: NA; d_gene: TRBD2; v_gene: TRBV7-9; j_gene: TRBJ2-1; CDR3aa: CASSFVSSGDNEQFF; CDR3nt: TGTGCCAGCAGCTTTGTGTCTAGCGGCGACAATGAGCAGTTCTTC
abundance: once; d_gene: TRBD1; v_gene: TRBV7-2; j_gene: TRBJ2-7; CDR3aa: CASRTGQGGYEQYF; CDR3nt: TGTGCCAGCAGGACTGGACAGGGCGGCTACGAGCAGTACTTC
abundance: NA; d_gene: TRBD1; v_gene: TRBV19; j_gene: TRBJ2-2; CDR3aa: CASSGETGGHGELFF; CDR3nt: TGTGCCAGTAGCGGTGAGACAGGGGGCCACGGGGAGCTGTTTTTT
abundance: once; d_gene: TRBD1; v_gene: TRBV2; j_gene: TRBJ1-5; CDR3aa: CASSEAQGARNQPQHF; CDR3nt: TGTGCCAGCAGTGAAGCGCAGGGGGCTAGGAATCAGCCCCAGCATTTT
abundance: NA; d_gene: NA; v_gene: TRBV28; j_gene: TRBJ2-7; CDR3aa: CASSSLGVVPPYEQYF; CDR3nt: TGTGCCAGCAGTTCCCTTGGTGTAGTCCCCCCCTACGAGCAGTACTTC
abundance: NA; d_gene: NA; v_gene: TRBV28; j_gene: TRBJ2-7; CDR3aa: CASSIPTVRYEQYF; CDR3nt: TGTGCCAGCAGTATCCCGACAGTGAGATACGAGCAGTACTTC
abundance: NA; d_gene: TRBD1; v_gene: TRBV6-2/TRBV6-3; j_gene: TRBJ1-5; CDR3aa: CASSPDRGSHNQPQHF; CDR3nt: TGTGCCAGCAGTCCGGACAGGGGGTCACACAATCAGCCCCAGCATTTT
abundance: NA; d_gene: NA; v_gene: TRBV3-1/TRBV3-2; j_gene: TRBJ2-1; CDR3aa: CASSPTPRLYSYNEQFF; CDR3nt: TGTGCCAGCAGCCCAACCCCACGACTATACTCCTACAATGAGCAGTTCTTC
abundance: NA; d_gene: NA; v_gene: TRBV3-1/TRBV3-2; j_gene: TRBJ1-5; CDR3aa: CASSLKFGSNQPQHF; CDR3nt: TGTGCCAGCAGTTTAAAGTTCGGTAGCAATCAGCCCCAGCATTTT
abundance: NA; d_gene: NA; v_gene: TRBV3-1/TRBV3-2; j_gene: TRBJ1-5; CDR3aa: CASSLRDQPQHF; CDR3nt: TGTGCCAGCAGCCTTCGGGATCAGCCCCAGCATTTT